This T cell receptor (beta chain) was identified in a study of PD-1 blockade in classical Hodgkin lymphoma. The patients all showed relapse after autologous stem cell transplantation, while their brentuximab vedotin exposure varied. The CDR3 has 15 amino acids. Unmatched junction bases numbered 5, after V lost 6 bases and J lost 1 base. Germline V lookup: CDR1 MNHNY, CDR2 SVGAGI (reference sequence). Libraries were prepared by immunoSEQ multiplex PCR; TCRdb keeps only in-frame clonotypes and omits some of them. The sample yields about 32,000 clones, roughly 82% seen once. The J gene is TRBJ1-5, the V gene TRBV6-6; 8 nucleotides line up with TRBD1. This clonotype originated in a human donor with classical Hodgkin lymphoma. The source material was peripheral blood mononuclear cells (PBMCs), sampled at baseline. The CDR3 nucleotides are TGTGCCAGCAGCTTACAGGGGGGGAGCAATCAGCCCCAGCATTTT. Translated: CASSLQGGSNQPQHF.